There are many counts of the clone carrying this T cell receptor (beta chain). Its antigen is not known. This entry comes from a study of tumor and adjacent non-tumor tissue in lung cancer. Findings and limits, study-wide: Top 100 clones took a larger repertoire share in normal lung.

TCRbeta libraries were built with three rounds of nested PCR, modified from ARM-PCR. TCRdb re-analysed the multiplex PCR reads in MiXCR, keeping a single row per CDR3 protein. This sample has approximately 76,000 distinct CDR3 sequences, with 55% to 70% found just once. No cell sorting was done before RNA was extracted from the tissue. The source of this sequence is a woman in her seventies with non-small cell lung cancer. The sample comprised lung tumor tissue.

CDR3: CSVEAAGTSGTYEQYF. In nucleotides, the CDR3 is TGCAGCGTTGAAGCTGCCGGGACTAGCGGGACCTACGAGCAGTACTTC. This sequence joins TRBV29-1 and TRBJ2-7; the match to TRBD2 covers 13 bases. V shed 1 base and J 2 bases; nucleotides not matched to a gene: 5. Looked up from germline, CDR1 is SQVTM and CDR2 is ANQGSEA. This CDR3 has 16 amino acids.